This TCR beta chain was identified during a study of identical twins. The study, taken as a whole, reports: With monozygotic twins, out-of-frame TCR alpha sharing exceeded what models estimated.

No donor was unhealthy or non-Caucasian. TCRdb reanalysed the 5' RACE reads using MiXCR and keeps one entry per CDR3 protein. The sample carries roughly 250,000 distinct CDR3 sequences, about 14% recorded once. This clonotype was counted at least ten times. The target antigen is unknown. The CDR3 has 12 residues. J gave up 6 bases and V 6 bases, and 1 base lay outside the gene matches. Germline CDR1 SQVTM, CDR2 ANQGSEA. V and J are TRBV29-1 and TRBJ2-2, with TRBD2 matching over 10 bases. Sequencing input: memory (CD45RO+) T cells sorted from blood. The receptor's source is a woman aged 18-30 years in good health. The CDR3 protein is CSVSGGAGELFF. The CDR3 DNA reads TGCAGCGTGAGCGGGGGGGCCGGGGAGCTGTTTTTT.